These 13 T cell receptor beta chains were sequenced from one sample in a study of shared clonotypes between healthy human individuals (dated by TCRdb to the early 2020s). Preparation of the library involved the immunoSEQ multiplex PCR assay. The table was pulled from immuneACCESS by TCRdb, which kept in-frame rearrangements only. Such tables lose some clones; where checked, under half of the loss comes from unresolved V genes, and the rest has no known cause. For this sample there are roughly 520,000 clones; approximately 95% appear just once. The top ten hold 0.05% to 0.07% of the sample. Sequenced: naive CD4+ T cells sorted from blood. Reading the label with the study, this specimen's cell subset or site is: CD45RA+ positively selected. These receptors all come from a woman between 25 and 40 years old in good health.

The chain couples TRBV7-2 to TRBJ1-5; possible D gene TRBD1, 6 bases. This CDR3 region has 16 residues. CDR1 SGHTA and CDR2 FQGNSA come from the germline V gene. Trimming removed 4 bases from V and 7 bases from J, with 20 bases in between. CDR3 loop: CASSSTPGHHSQPQHF. CDR3 in DNA: TGTGCCAGCAGCTCAACACCGGGACATCATAGCCAGCCCCAGCATTTT. The variable domain in full, completed from reference TRBV7-2 and TRBJ1-5, reads GAGVSQSPSNKVTEKGKDVELRCDPISGHTALYWYRQSLGQGLEFLIYFQGNSAPDKSGLPSDRFSAERTGGSVSTLTIQRTQQEDSAVYLCASSSTPGHHSQPQHFGDGTRLSIL.

The genes are TRBV5-1 and TRBJ1-3; D ambiguous. The germline gives CDR1 SGHRS, CDR2 YFSETQ. This CDR3 spans 14 amino acids. The ends were cut back, 5 bases at V and 4 bases at J, with 13 bases in the middle. The CDR3 protein is CASRDGNRGNTIYF. The DNA of the CDR3 is TGCGCCAGCAGAGATGGGAATAGGGGAAACACCATATATTTT. Based on the CDR3 plus reference TRBV5-1 and TRBJ1-3, the full variable domain is KAGVTQTPRYLIKTRGQQVTLSCSPISGHRSVSWYQQTPGQGLQFLFEYFSETQRNKGNFPGRFSGRQFSNSRSEMNVSTLELGDSALYLCASRDGNRGNTIYFGEGSWLTVV.

The chain is built from TRBV27 and TRBJ2-1, with TRBD2 matching 8 bases. CDR1 and CDR2 (germline): MNHEY, SMNVEV (reference sequence). V was clipped by 6 bases and J by 5 bases; unmatched bases: 18. The CDR3 has 18 amino acids. CDR3 protein: CASRRTTQVIAGNNEQFF. For the CDR3, the DNA is TGTGCCAGCAGGAGAACGACCCAGGTAATAGCGGGAAACAATGAGCAGTTCTTC.

The rearrangement uses TRBV9 and TRBJ2-7, with a tentative D call TRBD1 (6 bases). Germline CDR1 is SGDLS and CDR2 is YYNGEE. Trimming cost V 1 base and J 2 bases, with 10 bases left between them. This CDR3 region has 14 residues. Here the CDR3 reads CASSVSDRPYEQYF. The CDR3, as DNA: TGTGCCAGCAGCGTATCCGACAGGCCCTACGAGCAGTACTTC.

The genes are TRBV5-1 and TRBJ1-4; 7 bases are a match to TRBD1. The V gene end was trimmed by 4 bases and the J gene end by 4 bases; junction bases not matched to a gene: 10. The CDR3 length is 16 residues. Germline lookup yields CDR1 SGHRS and CDR2 YFSETQ. In DNA form, the CDR3 reads TGCGCCAGCAGCCTGGTGGCAGGGGGTGGTAATGAAAAACTGTTTTTT. This codes for CASSLVAGGGNEKLFF.

The genes are TRBV29-1 and TRBJ1-1, with 7 nucleotides matching TRBD1. The germline CDR1 and CDR2 sequences are SQVTM and ANQGSEA. The trim removed 5 bases at V and 5 bases at J, leaving 11 bases unmatched. This CDR3 is built from 14 residues. Here the CDR3 reads CSVSQGGTGTEAFF. CDR3 bases: TGCAGCGTTAGCCAGGGGGGAACGGGGACTGAAGCTTTCTTT.

This chain links TRBV5-5 with TRBJ1-4; 9 nucleotides align to TRBD1. The CDR3 has 16 amino acids. Germline lookup yields CDR1 SGHKS and CDR2 YYEKEE (reference sequence). J lost 8 bases, V lost 0 bases, and 8 bases had no gene match. CDR3: CASSLGATGGREKLFF. The CDR3 DNA sequence: TGTGCCAGCAGCTTGGGCGCCACAGGGGGCCGCGAAAAACTGTTTTTT.

This clone was observed a single time. Germline and junction disagree at one end, which may indicate a read error. The chain uses TRBV7-6 and TRBJ2-7; 10 bases map to TRBD1. The CDR3 covers 14 residues. Germline V gene lookup returns CDR1 SGHVS and CDR2 FNYEAQ. The CDR3 coding sequence is TGTGCCAGCAGCCGGACAGGGGGTTCCTCCGAGCAGTACTTC. The encoded protein is CASSRTGGSSEQYF.

This chain connects TRBV7-8 to TRBJ1-3; D unclear. The V and J ends lost 5 bases and 0 bases respectively, with 14 bases between them. The CDR3 length is 16 residues. The germline gives CDR1 SGHVS, CDR2 FQNEAQ. In DNA, the CDR3 is TGTGCCAGCAGCCCCTTTCAGTCGCTCTCTGGAAACACCATATATTTT. It specifies CASSPFQSLSGNTIYF.

This clone was seen a few times. The chain has TRBV19 and TRBJ1-5; D not certain. Trimming cost V 6 bases and J 3 bases, with 21 bases left between them. Germline CDR1 reads LNHDA; CDR2 reads SQIVND (reference sequence). The CDR3 runs 17 residues. The CDR3 is CASSHGRSGLNNQPQHF. In DNA form, the CDR3 reads TGTGCCAGTAGCCATGGACGATCGGGGTTAAACAATCAGCCCCAGCATTTT. Full variable domain (remainder filled in from reference TRBV19 and TRBJ1-5): DGGITQSPKYLFRKEGQNVTLSCEQNLNHDAMYWYRQDPGQGLRLIYYSQIVNDFQKGDIAEGYSVSREKKESFPLTVTSAQKNPTAFYLCASSHGRSGLNNQPQHFGDGTRLSIL.

A single count supports this clone. The chain combines TRBV2 with TRBJ2-5; no firm D call. The J call may be mistaken, given a closer DNA end match to TRBJ2-7. The CDR3 extends over 13 amino acids. Germline V lookup: CDR1 SNHLY, CDR2 FYNNEI. The CDR3 reads CARALDNSYEQYF. DNA for the CDR3: TGTGCCAGGGCCCTGGATAACTCCTACGAGCAGTACTTC.

The J gene is TRBJ1-1, the V gene TRBV6-1, with D perhaps TRBD1 (5 bases). Trimming pared 1 base from V and 3 bases from J, leaving 9 bases between. The CDR3 totals 14 residues. The germline CDR1 and CDR2 sequences are MNHNS and SASEGT. The CDR3 sequence is CASSEGGVDTEAFF. The CDR3 DNA is TGTGCCAGCAGTGAAGGAGGGGTGGACACTGAAGCTTTCTTT.

The chain is built from TRBV11-2 and TRBJ2-1; D uncertain. V gave up 0 bases and J gave up 8 bases, with 17 bases separating them. The germline CDR1 and CDR2 sequences are SGHAT and FQNNGV. This CDR3 comprises 16 residues. The CDR3, as DNA: TGTGCCAGCAGCTTAGATCCCTTGAAAAGGCCGTATGAGCAGTTCTTC. Residues: CASSLDPLKRPYEQFF.